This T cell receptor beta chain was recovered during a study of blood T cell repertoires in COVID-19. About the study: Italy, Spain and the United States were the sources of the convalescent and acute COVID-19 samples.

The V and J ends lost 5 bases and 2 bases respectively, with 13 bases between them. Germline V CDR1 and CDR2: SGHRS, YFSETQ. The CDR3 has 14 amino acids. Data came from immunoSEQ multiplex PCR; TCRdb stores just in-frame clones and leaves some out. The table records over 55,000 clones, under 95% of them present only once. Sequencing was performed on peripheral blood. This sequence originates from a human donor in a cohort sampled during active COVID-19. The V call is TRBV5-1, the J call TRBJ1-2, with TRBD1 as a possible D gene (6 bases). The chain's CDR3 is CASRGSTGNYGYTF. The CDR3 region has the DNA TGCGCCAGCAGGGGATCAACAGGGAACTATGGCTACACCTTC.